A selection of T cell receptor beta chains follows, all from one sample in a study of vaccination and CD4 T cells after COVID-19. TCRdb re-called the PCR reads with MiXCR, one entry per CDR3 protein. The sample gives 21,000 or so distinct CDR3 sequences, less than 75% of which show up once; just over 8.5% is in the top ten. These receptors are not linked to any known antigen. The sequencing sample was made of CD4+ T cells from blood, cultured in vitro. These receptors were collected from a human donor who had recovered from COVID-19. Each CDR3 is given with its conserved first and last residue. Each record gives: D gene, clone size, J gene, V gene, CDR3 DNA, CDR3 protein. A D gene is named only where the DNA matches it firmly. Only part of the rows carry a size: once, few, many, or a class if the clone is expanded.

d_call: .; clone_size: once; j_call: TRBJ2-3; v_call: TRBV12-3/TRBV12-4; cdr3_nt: TGTGCCAGCAGCCCCTCATCGGACACAGGGGATACGCAGTATTTT; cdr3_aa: CASSPSSDTGDTQYF
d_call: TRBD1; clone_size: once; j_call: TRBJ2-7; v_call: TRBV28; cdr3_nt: TGTGCCAGCAGTTTATCGGGACAGTTTTACGAGCAGTACTTC; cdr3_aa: CASSLSGQFYEQYF
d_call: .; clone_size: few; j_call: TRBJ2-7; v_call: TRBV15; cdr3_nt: TGTGCCACCAGCAAGGAGGGTACCTACGAGCAGTACTTC; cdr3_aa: CATSKEGTYEQYF
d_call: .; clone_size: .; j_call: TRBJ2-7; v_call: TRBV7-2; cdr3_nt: TGTGCCAGCACCCTCGCGGGCGGTCTTTCCTACGAGCAGTACTTC; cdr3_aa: CASTLAGGLSYEQYF
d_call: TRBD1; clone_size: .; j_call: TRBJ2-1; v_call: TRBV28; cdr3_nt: TGTGCCAGCAGTTTATTAGGGGGACAGGACCCCGCGATCTTC; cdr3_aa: CASSLLGGQDPAIF
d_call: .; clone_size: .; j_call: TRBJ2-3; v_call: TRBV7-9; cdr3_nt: TGTGCCAGCGGGAAGGTGTTGGCGAAAAGCACAGATACGCAGTATTTT; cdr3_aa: CASGKVLAKSTDTQYF
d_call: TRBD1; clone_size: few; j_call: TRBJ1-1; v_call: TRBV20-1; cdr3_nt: TGCAGTGCTAGACGGGGGGGGACAGGGAATACTGAAGCTTTCTTT; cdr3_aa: CSARRGGTGNTEAFF
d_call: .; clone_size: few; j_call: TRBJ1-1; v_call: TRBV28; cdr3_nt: TGTGCCAGCACCCAGCGGGGGGCGCTGAGGGCTTTCTTT; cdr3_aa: CASTQRGALRAFF
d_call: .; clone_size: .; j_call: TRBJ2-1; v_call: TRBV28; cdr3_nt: TGTGCCAGCAGTCTCGAGCCGTATGAGCAGTTCTTC; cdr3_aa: CASSLEPYEQFF
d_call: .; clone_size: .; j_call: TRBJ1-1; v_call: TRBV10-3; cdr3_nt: TGTGCCATCAGGCCGGACAGCCCAAAGGAAGCTTTCTTT; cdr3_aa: CAIRPDSPKEAFF
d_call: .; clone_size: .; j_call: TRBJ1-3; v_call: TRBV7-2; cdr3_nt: TGTGCCAGCAGCAATACAGTCGCCGGAAACACCATATATTTT; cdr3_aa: CASSNTVAGNTIYF
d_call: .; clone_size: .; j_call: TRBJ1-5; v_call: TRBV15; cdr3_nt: TGTGCCACCAGCACAATAGGGGTAGAGCCCCAGCATTTT; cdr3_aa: CATSTIGVEPQHF
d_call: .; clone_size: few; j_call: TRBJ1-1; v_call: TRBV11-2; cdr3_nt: TGTGCCAGCAGCTTCGAACAGGGATTATACACTGAAGCTTTCTTT; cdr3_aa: CASSFEQGLYTEAFF
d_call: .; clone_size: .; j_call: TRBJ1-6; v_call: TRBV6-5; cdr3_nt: TGTGCCAGCAGTTACGGGAGGTCCTATAATTCACCCCTCCACTTT; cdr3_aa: CASSYGRSYNSPLHF
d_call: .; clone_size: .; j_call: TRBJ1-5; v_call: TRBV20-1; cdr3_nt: TGCAGTGCTAGATCCCCCCCTAGCAATCAGCCCCAGCATTTT; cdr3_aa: CSARSPPSNQPQHF
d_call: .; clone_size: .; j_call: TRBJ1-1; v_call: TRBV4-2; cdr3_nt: TGTGCCAGCAGCCAAGAAAGCGTGAGTCAATTCACTGAAGCTTTCTTT; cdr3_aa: CASSQESVSQFTEAFF
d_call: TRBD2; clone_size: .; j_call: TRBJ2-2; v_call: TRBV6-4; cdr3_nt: TGTGCCAGCAGTTATTCTAGCGGGAGCACCGGGGAGCTGTTTTTT; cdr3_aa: CASSYSSGSTGELFF
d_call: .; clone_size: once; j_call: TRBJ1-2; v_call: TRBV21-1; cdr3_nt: TGTGCCAGCACCCCCGGGACAGCGTTATTTGGCTACACCTTC; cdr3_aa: CASTPGTALFGYTF
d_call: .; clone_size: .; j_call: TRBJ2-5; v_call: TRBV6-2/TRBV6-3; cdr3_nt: TGTGCCAGCAGTTATGAGGGAGTCGAGACCCAGTACTTC; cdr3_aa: CASSYEGVETQYF
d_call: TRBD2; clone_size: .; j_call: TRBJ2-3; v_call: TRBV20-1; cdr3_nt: TGCAGTGCTAGGGGGGAGGCGGGAGGGCTGAGGACAGATACGCAGTATTTT; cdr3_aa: CSARGEAGGLRTDTQYF
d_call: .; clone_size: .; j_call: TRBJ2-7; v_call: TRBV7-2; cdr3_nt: TGTGCCAGCAGCCCGCTCGAGACCCTCGAGCAGTACTTC; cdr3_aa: CASSPLETLEQYF
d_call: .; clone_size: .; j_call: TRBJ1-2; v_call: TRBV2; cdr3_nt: TGTGCCAGCAGGATCCGGGACACAGCTAACTATGGCCACACCTTC; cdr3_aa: CASRIRDTANYGHTF
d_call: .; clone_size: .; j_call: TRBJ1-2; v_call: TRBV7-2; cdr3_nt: TGTGCCAGCAGCCCCGCCCCCCGGCAACGCTATGGCTACACCTTC; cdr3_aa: CASSPAPRQRYGYTF
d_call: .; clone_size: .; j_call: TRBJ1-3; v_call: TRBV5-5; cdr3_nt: TGTGCCAGCAGCTTGGGGGGAAACACCATATATTTT; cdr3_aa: CASSLGGNTIYF
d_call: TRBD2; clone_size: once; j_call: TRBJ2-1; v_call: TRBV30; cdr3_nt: TGTGCCTGGAGGACGGGACTAGGGGGATACAATGAGCAGTTCTTC; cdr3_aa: CAWRTGLGGYNEQFF
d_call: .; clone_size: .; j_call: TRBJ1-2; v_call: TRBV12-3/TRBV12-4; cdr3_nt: TGTGCCAGCAGTTTTGGTGGGGCGGGCTATGGCTACACCTTC; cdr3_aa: CASSFGGAGYGYTF
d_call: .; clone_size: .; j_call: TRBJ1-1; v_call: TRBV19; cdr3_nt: TGTGCCAGTAAAGCCGGAGGGATTCGGAACACTGAAGCTTTCTTT; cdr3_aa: CASKAGGIRNTEAFF
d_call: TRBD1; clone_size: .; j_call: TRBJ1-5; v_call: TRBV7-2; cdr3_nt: TGTGCCAGCAGCGAACAGGGGGCTTCCTATCAGCCCCAGCATTTT; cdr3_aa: CASSEQGASYQPQHF
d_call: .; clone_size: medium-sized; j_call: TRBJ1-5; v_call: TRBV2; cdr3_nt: TGTGCCAGCACCCCGGGGCAGGGGAAGATTCAGCCCCAGCATTTT; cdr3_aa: CASTPGQGKIQPQHF
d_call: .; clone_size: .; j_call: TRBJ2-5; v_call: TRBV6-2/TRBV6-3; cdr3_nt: TGTGCCAGCAGACCGTGGATGGGGCAAGAGACCCAGTACTTC; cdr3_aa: CASRPWMGQETQYF
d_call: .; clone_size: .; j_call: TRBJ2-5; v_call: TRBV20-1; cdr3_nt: TGCAGTGCTAGTCTTGGGGGTCAGTACTTC; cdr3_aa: CSASLGGQYF
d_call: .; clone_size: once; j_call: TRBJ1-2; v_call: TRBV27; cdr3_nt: TGTGCCAGCAGTTCCCCAGAGCGCAGGGATGGCTACACCTTC; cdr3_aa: CASSSPERRDGYTF
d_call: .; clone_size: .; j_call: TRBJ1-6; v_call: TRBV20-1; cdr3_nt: TGCAGTGCTAGAGATCGCGGGAGTGGGACCTATAATTCACCCCTCCACTTT; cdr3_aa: CSARDRGSGTYNSPLHF
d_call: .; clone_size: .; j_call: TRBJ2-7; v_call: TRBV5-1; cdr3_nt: TGCGCCAGCAGCCTGGCCTCACGCGAGCAGTACTTC; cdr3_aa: CASSLASREQYF
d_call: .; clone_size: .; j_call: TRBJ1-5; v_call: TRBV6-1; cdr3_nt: TGTGCCAGCAGTCCTAGGGGGGCTGGCAATCAGCCCCAGCATTTT; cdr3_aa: CASSPRGAGNQPQHF
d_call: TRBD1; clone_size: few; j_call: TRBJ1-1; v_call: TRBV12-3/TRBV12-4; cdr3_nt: TGTGCCAGCAGTATGACAGGGATGACCCGTGCTTTCTTT; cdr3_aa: CASSMTGMTRAFF
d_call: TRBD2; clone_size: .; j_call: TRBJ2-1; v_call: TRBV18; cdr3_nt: TGTGCCAGCTCATCGCGGACTAGCGGGAGTAAGAATGAGCAGTTCTTC; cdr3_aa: CASSSRTSGSKNEQFF
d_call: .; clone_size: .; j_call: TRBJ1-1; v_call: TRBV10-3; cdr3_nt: TGTGCCATCAGTGAGAAAATAGAGGGAGGGGTGAACACTGAAGCTTTCTTT; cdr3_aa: CAISEKIEGGVNTEAFF
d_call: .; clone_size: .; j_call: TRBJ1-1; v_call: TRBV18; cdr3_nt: TGTGCCAGCTCAACAGGGAGGCCGGACAGAGCTTTCTTT; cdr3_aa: CASSTGRPDRAFF
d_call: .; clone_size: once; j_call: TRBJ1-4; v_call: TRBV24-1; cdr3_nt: TGTGCCACCAGTGATCCCAGAGCTGAAAAACTGTTTTTT; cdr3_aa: CATSDPRAEKLFF
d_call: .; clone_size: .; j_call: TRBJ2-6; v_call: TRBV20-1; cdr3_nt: TGCAGTGCTATTACGGGCGCTGGGGCCAACGTCCTGACTTTC; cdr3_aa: CSAITGAGANVLTF
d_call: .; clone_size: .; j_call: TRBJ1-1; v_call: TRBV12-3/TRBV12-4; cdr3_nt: TGTGCCAGCAGCCAACAGGCGGTATCTTTCTTT; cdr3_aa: CASSQQAVSFF
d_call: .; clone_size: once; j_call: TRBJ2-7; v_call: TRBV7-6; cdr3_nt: TGTGCCAGCAGCTTAGGGCAGGGTTTCGACGAGCAGTACTTC; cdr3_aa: CASSLGQGFDEQYF
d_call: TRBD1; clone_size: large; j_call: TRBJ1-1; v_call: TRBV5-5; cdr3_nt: TGTGCCAGCAGCTTGAGTCTAGGCTCAGGGGGCACTGAAGCTTTCTTT; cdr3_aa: CASSLSLGSGGTEAFF
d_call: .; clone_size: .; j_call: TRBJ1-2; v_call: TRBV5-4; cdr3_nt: TGTGCCAGCAGCTTGCTAGGCCCATCTTATGGCTACACCTTC; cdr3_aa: CASSLLGPSYGYTF
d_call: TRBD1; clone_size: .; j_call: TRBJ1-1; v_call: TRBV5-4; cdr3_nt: TGTGCCAGCAGGGCAGGGGGCAGTTCTTTGAACACTGAAGCTTTCTTT; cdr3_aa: CASRAGGSSLNTEAFF
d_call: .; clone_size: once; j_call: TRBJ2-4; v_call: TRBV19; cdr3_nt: TGTGCCAGTAGTTTACAGGATAATTTAGCCAAAAACATTCAGTACTTC; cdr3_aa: CASSLQDNLAKNIQYF
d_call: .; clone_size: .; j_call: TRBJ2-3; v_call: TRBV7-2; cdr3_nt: TGTGCCAGCAGCCTAGGCGTAGCTAGAGGTCCAGATACGCAGTATTTT; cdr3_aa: CASSLGVARGPDTQYF
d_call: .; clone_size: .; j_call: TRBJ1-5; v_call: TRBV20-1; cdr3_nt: TGCAGTGCTAGTAAGCAGGAGGGGCAGCCCCAGCATTTT; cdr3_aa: CSASKQEGQPQHF
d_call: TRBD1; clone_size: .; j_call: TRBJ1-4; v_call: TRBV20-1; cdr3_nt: TGCAGTGCTAGGAAGGACAGGGGGTCGGGGGAAAAACTGTTTTTT; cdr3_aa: CSARKDRGSGEKLFF
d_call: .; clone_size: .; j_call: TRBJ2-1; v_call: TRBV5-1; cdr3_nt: TGCGCCAGCAGCCCGGGCTCGACAAGGGGTGAGCAGTTCTTC; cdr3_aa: CASSPGSTRGEQFF
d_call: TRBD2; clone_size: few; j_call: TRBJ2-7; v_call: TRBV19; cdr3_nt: TGTGCCAGTAGTTCTAGCGGGCCATTTCACTCCTACGAGCAGTACTTC; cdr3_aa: CASSSSGPFHSYEQYF
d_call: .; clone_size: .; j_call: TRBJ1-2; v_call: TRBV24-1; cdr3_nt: TGTGCCACCAGTGAGAGGGGGGCCCGGGGGGACTATGGCTACACCTTC; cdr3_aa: CATSERGARGDYGYTF
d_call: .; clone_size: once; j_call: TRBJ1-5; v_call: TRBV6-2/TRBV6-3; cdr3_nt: TGTGCCAGCAGGTGGACAGATAGCAATCAGCCCCAGCATTTT; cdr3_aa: CASRWTDSNQPQHF